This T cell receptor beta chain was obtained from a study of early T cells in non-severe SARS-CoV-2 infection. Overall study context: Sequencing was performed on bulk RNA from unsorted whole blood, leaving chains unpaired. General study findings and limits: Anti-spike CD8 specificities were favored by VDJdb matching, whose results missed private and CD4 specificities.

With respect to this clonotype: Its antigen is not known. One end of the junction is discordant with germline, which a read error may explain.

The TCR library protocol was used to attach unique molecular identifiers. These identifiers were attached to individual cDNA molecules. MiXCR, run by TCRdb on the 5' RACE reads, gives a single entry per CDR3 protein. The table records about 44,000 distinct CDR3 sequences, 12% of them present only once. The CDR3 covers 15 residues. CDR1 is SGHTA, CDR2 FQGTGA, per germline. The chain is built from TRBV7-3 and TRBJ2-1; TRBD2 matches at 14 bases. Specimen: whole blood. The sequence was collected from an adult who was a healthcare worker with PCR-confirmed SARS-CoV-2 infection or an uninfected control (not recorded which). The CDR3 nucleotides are TGTGCCGGCAGCCCCGGGACTAGCGGGAGTAATGAGCAGTTCTTC. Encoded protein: CAGSPGTSGSNEQFF.